This is a list of T cell receptor beta chains from one sample in a study of OX40 agonist ivuxolimab in advanced cancers. Using immunoSEQ multiplex PCR, the repertoire was profiled, and TCRdb retains in-frame clones only, with some absent. The profile shows tens of thousands of clones, around 85% of them singletons. The starting material was CD4+ or CD8+ T cells sorted from blood, obtained in a trial of the OX40 agonist ivuxolimab. The receptors were sampled from an adult with an advanced solid tumor such as melanoma, head and neck, liver or kidney cancer. Each CDR3 is given with its conserved first and last residue. Clone size, where shown, is once, few, many, or a class for clones that have expanded.

J,length,V,size,CDR3
TRBJ2-3,15,TRBV7-2,-,CASSLAAGGLDTQYF
TRBJ2-1,17,TRBV4-3,-,CASSQGWLAGGYNEQFF
TRBJ2-7,14,TRBV2,once,CASRQAVSSYEQYF
TRBJ2-1,15,TRBV10-3,-,CAISDMGQGNNEQFF
TRBJ1-6,12,TRBV5-6,few,CASSRGTSPLHF
TRBJ2-5,13,TRBV5-4,-,CASSPDNQETQYF
TRBJ2-3,13,TRBV7-8,-,CASSLAREDTQYF
TRBJ1-3,13,TRBV2,-,CAIVQWSGNTIYF
TRBJ2-1,16,TRBV19,-,CASSIGSLSSYNEQFF
TRBJ2-3,11,TRBV5-4,-,CASSLEDTQYF
TRBJ1-6,13,TRBV19,-,CASSRIRDSPLHF
TRBJ1-3,17,TRBV9,-,CASSSRVVGRGGNTIYF
TRBJ1-5,15,TRBV5-6,many,CASRKGFGSNQPQHF
TRBJ1-4,17,TRBV11-3,-,CASSPGQGSGTNEKLFF
TRBJ1-2,15,TRBV5-1,once,CASSLVPGENYGYTF
TRBJ1-1,14,TRBV7-9,-,CASSFLGTGTEAFF
TRBJ1-2,15,TRBV7-2,-,CASRLSPGSAYGYTF
TRBJ1-3,16,TRBV4-3,-,CASSQTGSRSGNTIYF
TRBJ1-5,15,TRBV9,-,CASSPHSDSNQPQHF
TRBJ1-1,15,TRBV19,-,CASSIGTGMNTEAFF
TRBJ2-7,14,TRBV7-9,-,CASSFNREGLEQYF
TRBJ2-1,14,TRBV29-1,-,CSVTGTATYNEQFF
TRBJ2-7,14,TRBV6-5,-,CASTLGLGSYEQYF
TRBJ1-4,15,TRBV29-1,-,CSVAGTGSANEKLFF
TRBJ2-7,16,TRBV27,-,CASSLSPRRGVIEQYF
TRBJ2-7,12,TRBV19,-,CASSRDPGEQYF
TRBJ2-7,16,TRBV7-8,-,CASSLGGGGYSYEQYF
TRBJ2-3,16,TRBV6-5,-,CASSYPLGASTDTQYF
TRBJ2-7,14,TRBV21-1,-,CASSRRKGGYEQYF
TRBJ1-4,15,TRBV7-8,few,CASSPRTGHNEKLFF
TRBJ1-3,16,TRBV11-3,-,CASSKGGREPGNTIYF
TRBJ1-2,12,TRBV6-5,-,CASNPHHYGYTF
TRBJ1-3,14,TRBV7-2,-,CASSLVTVGNTIYF
TRBJ1-5,14,TRBV14,-,CASSQSSLNQPQHF
TRBJ2-1,15,TRBV7-2,once,CASIPQVRSYNEQFF
TRBJ1-5,13,TRBV19,-,CASSRTEKQPQHF
TRBJ1-4,14,TRBV28,once,CASTLTATNEKLFF
TRBJ1-3,13,TRBV18,-,CASSRAGENTIYF
TRBJ1-5,14,TRBV10-3,-,CAISPGQGIQPQHF
TRBJ2-6,18,TRBV19,-,CASSISNIPSSGANVLTF
TRBJ2-7,14,TRBV7-9,-,CASTPLDRTYEQYF
TRBJ2-2,16,TRBV29-1,-,CSVEVAGQKRDGELFF
TRBJ1-4,15,TRBV6-6,-,CASSSRGRGDEKLFF
TRBJ1-2,13,TRBV5-1,-,CASNPTGSYGYTF
TRBJ1-4,15,TRBV7-8,medium-sized,CASSPWRSTNEKLFF
TRBJ1-5,13,TRBV7-9,-,CASSSGQYQPQHF
TRBJ1-1,13,TRBV7-7,-,CASSFTENTEAFF
TRBJ1-2,14,TRBV7-8,-,CASSYGQNNYGYTF
TRBJ1-1,16,TRBV13,-,CASSLAPRGRDTEAFF
TRBJ2-3,15,TRBV25-1,-,CASSDPGGGTDTQYF
TRBJ2-7,15,TRBV4-1,-,CASSQLWGQSYEQYF